What follows are 18 T cell receptor beta chains derived from one specimen sequenced in a study of patients and donors after allogeneic stem cell transplantation. Via MiXCR, TCRdb re-called the RT-PCR reads, giving one row per CDR3 protein. Among 150,000 to 250,000 distinct CDR3 sequences listed, around 41% were seen once. The sequenced sample was blood, either unsorted or a sorted T cell fraction (not recorded which). The receptors originated from a human donor who was either an allogeneic HSCT recipient or a stem cell or donor lymphocyte infusion donor (not recorded which). It is not recorded whose cells these are; they may come from a transplant donor.

This rearrangement joins TRBV7-9 to TRBJ2-3, with TRBD2 identical over 8 bases. Germline CDR1 reads SEHNR; CDR2 reads FQNEAQ (reference sequence). CDR3 length equals 16 residues. The J segment lost 0 bases and the V segment lost 5 bases, leaving 7 bases of the junction unmatched. For the CDR3, the DNA is TGTGCCAGCAGCCCCAGACTAGCGAGGAGCACAGATACGCAGTATTTT. As protein: CASSPRLARSTDTQYF.

The rearrangement uses TRBV5-1 and TRBJ1-1; D is ambiguous. V dropped 4 bases and J dropped 0 bases, with 10 bases sitting between them. Germline V CDR1 and CDR2: SGHRS, YFSETQ. The CDR3 has 14 amino acids. CDR3 in amino acids: CASSPRALNTEAFF. In nucleotides, the CDR3 is TGCGCCAGCAGCCCAAGAGCCCTGAACACTGAAGCTTTCTTT.

The chain's CDR3 is CASSAPWGPGELFF. DNA of the CDR3: TGTGCCAGCAGCGCCCCATGGGGTCCCGGGGAGCTGTTTTTT. The rearrangement uses TRBV9 and TRBJ2-2; D is unclear. This CDR3 comprises 14 residues. Per the germline V gene, CDR1 is SGDLS and CDR2 is YYNGEE. V lost 3 bases to trimming and J lost 6 bases, with 12 bases between them.

The chain uses TRBV20-1 and TRBJ1-3, with D uncertain. Germline CDR1 and CDR2: DFQATT and SNEGSKA (reference sequence). V was clipped by 2 bases and J by 4 bases, with 15 bases between them. This CDR3 contains 15 residues. CDR3 DNA: TGCAGTGCTAGAAAGGGCGAACCCTGGGGAAACACCATATATTTT. It specifies CSARKGEPWGNTIYF.

The rearrangement joins TRBV27 to TRBJ1-6; 7 nucleotides align to TRBD1. Germline CDR1 MNHEY, CDR2 SMNVEV (reference sequence). V was pared by 0 bases and J by 8 bases, with 4 bases of the junction left unmatched. The CDR3 covers 15 residues. The CDR3 DNA reads TGTGCCAGCAGTTTATCGATAACAGGGGATTCACCCCTCCACTTT. Residues: CASSLSITGDSPLHF.

This chain connects TRBV29-1 to TRBJ2-3, with D perhaps assigned TRBD1 or TRBD2 (6 bases each). From germline, CDR1 is SQVTM and CDR2 ANQGSEA. This CDR3 has 13 residues. Trimming cost V 7 bases and J 2 bases, with 13 bases left between them. The CDR3 region is CSAEGDATDTQYF. The CDR3 bases are TGCAGCGCGGAGGGGGACGCCACAGATACGCAGTATTTT.

This chain joins TRBV12-3 or TRBV12-4 and TRBJ1-1, with TRBD1 identical over 10 bases. The CDR3 covers 14 residues. Losses at the gene ends were 7 bases for V and 6 bases for J; bases not matched to a gene: 8. The CDR3 sequence is CASTLTGGLSEAFF. CDR3 coding DNA: TGTGCCAGCACCCTGACAGGGGGCCTATCTGAAGCTTTCTTT.

V and J are TRBV30 and TRBJ2-7; tentatively, D is TRBD1 or TRBD2 (5 bases each). There are 13 residues in the CDR3. V lost 5 bases and J 2 bases, leaving 13 bases between the germline ends. Germline V gene lookup returns CDR1 GTSNPN and CDR2 SVGIG (reference sequence). The CDR3 region has the DNA TGTGCCTGGTCGGTGGGGGAAGCCTACGAGCAGTACTTC. Residues: CAWSVGEAYEQYF.

In its sample, this clonotype was seen a few times. The chain carries TRBV12-3 or TRBV12-4 and TRBJ1-5, with 9 bases matching TRBD1. The CDR3 is made up of 15 amino acids. J was trimmed by 1 base and V by 7 bases; bases with no gene match: 5. CDR3 coding DNA: TGTGCCAGCACCCTCGGGACAGGGAGCAATCAGCCCCAGCATTTT. Translating it yields CASTLGTGSNQPQHF.

The genes are TRBV5-1 and TRBJ2-1; no firm D call. Germline assignment: CDR1 SGHRS and CDR2 YFSETQ. V shed 6 bases and J shed 10 bases, with 14 bases lying between them. The CDR3 is made up of 12 amino acids. CDR3 residues: CASNPNAGEQFF. Here the CDR3 DNA reads TGCGCCAGCAACCCTAACGCCGGCGAGCAGTTCTTC. The variable domain in full, with the rest retrieved from reference TRBV5-1 and TRBJ2-1, is KAGVTQTPRYLIKTRGQQVTLSCSPISGHRSVSWYQQTPGQGLQFLFEYFSETQRNKGNFPGRFSGRQFSNSRSEMNVSTLELGDSALYLCASNPNAGEQFFGPGTRLTVL.

This clonotype was counted only a few times. This chain links TRBV9 with TRBJ1-1; D is undetermined. Germline loops: CDR1 SGDLS, CDR2 YYNGEE. The CDR3 runs 17 residues. V was pared by 2 bases and J by 0 bases, with 17 bases between. The CDR3 bases are TGTGCCAGCAGCGTCGACCCAGGCAGCCATATGAACACTGAAGCTTTCTTT. Protein product: CASSVDPGSHMNTEAFF. Variable domain in full (rest from reference TRBV9 and TRBJ1-1): DSGVTQTPKHLITATGQRVTLRCSPRSGDLSVYWYQQSLDQGLQFLIQYYNGEERAKGNILERFSAQQFPDLHSELNLSSLELGDSALYFCASSVDPGSHMNTEAFFGQGTRLTVV.

The chain links TRBV3-1 to TRBJ2-3; 9 bases are shared with TRBD2. The CDR3 has 15 amino acids. Germline V gene data show CDR1 as LGHDT and CDR2 as YNNKEL (reference sequence). The J segment lost 5 bases and the V segment lost 3 bases, leaving 6 bases of the junction unmatched. CDR3 region: CASSQLAGARDTQYF. DNA of the CDR3: TGTGCCAGCAGCCAGTTAGCGGGAGCGAGAGATACGCAGTATTTT.

The rearrangement joins TRBV30 to TRBJ1-3; D uncertain. Germline V lookup: CDR1 GTSNPN, CDR2 SVGIG (reference sequence). This CDR3 is built from 16 residues. With 0 bases removed from V and 0 bases from J, the gap between germline ends came to 12 bases. For the CDR3, the DNA is TGTGCCTGGAGTGTACCGGAGGAAAGCTCTGGAAACACCATATATTTT. Translation gives CAWSVPEESSGNTIYF.

This chain links TRBV9 with TRBJ1-4; no clear D. CDR1 is SGDLS and CDR2 is YYNGEE in the germline V gene. The V end lost 4 bases, the J end lost 8 bases, and 12 bases lay between the germline ends. The CDR3 sequence is 13 residues long. The CDR3 bases are TGTGCCAGCAGCCCGGGCTCGCGGGAAAAACTGTTTTTT. This sequence encodes CASSPGSREKLFF.

CDR3 amino acids: CSARPVGENTEAFF. CDR3 nucleotides: TGCAGTGCGCGGCCGGTCGGGGAGAACACTGAAGCTTTCTTT. The chain links TRBV20-1 to TRBJ1-1; D is unresolved. The CDR3 has 14 amino acids. Deletions cut 6 bases from V and 1 base from J, with 15 bases between. CDR1 and CDR2 (germline): DFQATT, SNEGSKA (reference sequence).

The chain has TRBV6-5 and TRBJ2-2; tentative D call: TRBD2 (5 bases). CDR1 is MNHEY, CDR2 SVGAGI, per germline. The CDR3 has 13 residues. Trimming left V 2 bases short and J 5 bases short, with 6 bases between. The CDR3 spells CASSYRGTGELFF. In nucleotides, the CDR3 is TGTGCCAGCAGTTACCGAGGGACCGGGGAGCTGTTTTTT.

This clonotype is a singleton in its sample. In nucleotides, the CDR3 is TGTGCCAGCAGCCGCCAGGGCATCGACTATGGCTACACCTTC. Translation: CASSRQGIDYGYTF. The chain employs TRBV14 and TRBJ1-2; D perhaps matches TRBD1 (5 bases). In germline, CDR1 is SGHDN, CDR2 FVKESK. This CDR3 region has 14 residues. Trimming took 4 bases from V and 3 from J, leaving 12 bases between them. Full variable domain (missing parts from reference TRBV14 and TRBJ1-2): EAGVTQFPSHSVIEKGQTVTLRCDPISGHDNLYWYRRVMGKEIKFLLHFVKESKQDESGMPNNRFLAERTGGTYSTLKVQPAELEDSGVYFCASSRQGIDYGYTFGSGTRLTVV.

This clonotype showed up just a few times. V gene TRBV27 combines with J gene TRBJ2-3; D is unresolved. CDR3 length: 11 residues. Germline V lookup: CDR1 MNHEY, CDR2 SMNVEV (reference sequence). V gave up 5 bases and J gave up 7 bases, with 7 bases separating them. CDR3 protein: CASSRLHTQYF. CDR3 DNA sequence: TGTGCCAGCAGTCGCCTCCATACGCAGTATTTT.